The sequence of this T cell receptor (beta chain) was determined in a study of T cell repertoires in cytomegalovirus infection. TCRdb fed the reads into MiXCR, producing one record per CDR3 protein. The top ten hold about 92% of the sample, which has approximately 76,000 distinct CDR3 sequences, roughly 39% seen once. Deletions cut 1 base from V and 0 bases from J, with 10 bases between. Germline V gives CDR1 SGHTA, CDR2 FQGNSA. The CDR3 runs to 17 residues. This clonotype has more than one count but fewer than ten. Its antigen is unidentified. General study findings and limits: Adding up the frequency of public TCR beta families identified people who carried CMV plus the relevant HLA. Ex vivo responses were dominated by HLA-C-restricted CMV-specific TCR beta clonotypes.

The TCR sequence derives from a human donor in good health (CMV status not recorded). Some clones in this sample may be carry-over from other donors' samples. The material sequenced was CD8+ T cells from cultured PBMCs, taken from culture after CMV antigen stimulation. The rearrangement joins TRBV7-2 to TRBJ1-6; D unclear. This CDR3 is CASSLDERSSYNSPLHF. DNA of the CDR3: TGTGCCAGCAGCTTAGATGAGAGAAGCTCCTATAATTCACCCCTCCACTTT.